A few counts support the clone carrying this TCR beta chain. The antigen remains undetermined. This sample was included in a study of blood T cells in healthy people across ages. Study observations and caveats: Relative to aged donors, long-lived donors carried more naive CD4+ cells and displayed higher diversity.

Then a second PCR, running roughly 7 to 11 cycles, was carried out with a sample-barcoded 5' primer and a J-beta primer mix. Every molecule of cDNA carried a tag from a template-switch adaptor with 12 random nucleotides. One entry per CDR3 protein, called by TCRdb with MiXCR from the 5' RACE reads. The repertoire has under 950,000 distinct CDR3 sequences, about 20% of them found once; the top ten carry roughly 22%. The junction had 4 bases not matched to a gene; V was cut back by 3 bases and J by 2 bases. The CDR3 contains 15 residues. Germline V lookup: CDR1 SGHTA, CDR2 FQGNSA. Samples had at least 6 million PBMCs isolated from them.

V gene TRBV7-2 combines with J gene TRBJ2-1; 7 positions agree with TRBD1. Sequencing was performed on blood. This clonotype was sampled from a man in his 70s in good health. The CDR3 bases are TGTGCCAGCAGCTTCAGACAGGGTCCCTACAATGAGCAGTTCTTC. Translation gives CASSFRQGPYNEQFF.